A single T cell receptor (beta chain) is shown here with its context. Its antigen remains unidentified. The data are from a study of cytomegalovirus exposure and HLA in healthy donors. Findings of the study overall: Most of the CMV-associated TCR beta chains (in a later analysis) appeared to be HLA-restricted. There were some public TCRs occurring in many donors, but most TCR sequences were rare. Under in vitro conditions, three CMV-associated chains were confirmed as specific for CMV antigens.

With 60 Vbeta and 13 Jbeta primers, the PCR was carried out. The method was immunoSEQ multiplex PCR; TCRdb's version includes in-frame clones alone and lacks a portion of them. The repertoire holds a few hundred thousand clones, with 60% to 85% as singletons. Germline assignment: CDR1 MNHEY and CDR2 SVGAGI. The CDR3 has 10 amino acids. V lost 10 bases, J lost 4 bases, and 6 bases lay in between. J is TRBJ2-3 and V is TRBV6-5; D gene ambiguous. This sequence originates from a man aged 40-55 years in good health and CMV-seronegative. Specimen: PBMCs. CDR3 DNA: TGTGCCACCAAATCAGATACGCAGTATTTT. This gives the protein CATKSDTQYF.